These T cell receptor beta chains were read from a single sample in a study of cytomegalovirus exposure and HLA in healthy donors. The assay was immunoSEQ multiplex PCR, and TCRdb's table has in-frame clones only and misses some. The sample contains some 77,000 clones, just under 95% of which appear only once. Sample: PBMCs. The receptors shown here come from a man younger than 35 in good health and CMV-seropositive. The CDR3 runs from the conserved cysteine through the conserved F or W. Each record gives: J gene, V gene, D gene, clone size, CDR3 protein, CDR3 DNA. D genes are given only for firm matches. Some rows have no size entry. The others give once, few or many, or a class for an expanded clone.

>TRBJ1-2|TRBV13|-|-
CASSRNRETNYGYTF
TGTGCCAGCAGCCGAAACAGGGAAACTAACTATGGCTACACCTTC
>TRBJ2-7|TRBV4-2|TRBD1|-
CASSPGTGGYEQYF
TGTGCCAGCAGCCCGGGGACAGGGGGCTACGAGCAGTACTTC
>TRBJ1-2|TRBV2|-|-
CATLDRRVNYGYTF
TGTGCCACCCTAGACAGAAGAGTGAACTATGGCTACACCTTC
>TRBJ2-7|TRBV4-2|TRBD2|-
CASSPGTSGKYEQYF
TGTGCCAGCAGCCCTGGGACTAGCGGGAAGTACGAGCAGTACTTC
>TRBJ1-1|TRBV6-5|TRBD1|-
CASSYGGQGFTEAFF
TGTGCCAGCAGTTACGGGGGACAGGGGTTCACTGAAGCTTTCTTT
>TRBJ2-7|TRBV6-1|-|-
CASGPRNDEQYF
TGTGCCAGCGGGCCCCGGAACGACGAGCAGTACTTC
>TRBJ2-7|TRBV4-1|-|once
CASSQDPVTYEQYF
TGCGCCAGCAGCCAAGATCCCGTTACCTACGAGCAGTACTTC
>TRBJ2-3|TRBV7-9|TRBD2|-
CASSLAPAGVDTQYF
TGTGCCAGCAGCTTAGCCCCTGCGGGGGTAGATACGCAGTATTTT
>TRBJ1-2|TRBV6-5|-|-
CASSLVSGANYGYTF
TGTGCCAGCAGTTTGGTCAGCGGGGCTAACTATGGCTACACCTTC
>TRBJ1-1|TRBV19|TRBD1|-
CASSPRTGWGNTEAFF
TGTGCCAGTAGCCCCCGGACAGGCTGGGGGAACACTGAAGCTTTCTTT
>TRBJ1-5|TRBV18|TRBD1|-
CASSPKGTDQPQHF
TGTGCCAGCTCACCGAAAGGGACAGATCAGCCCCAGCATTTT
>TRBJ2-7|TRBV6-5|TRBD2|few
CAANRREGEQYF
TGTGCCGCCAACCGCAGGGAGGGCGAGCAGTACTTC
>TRBJ1-1|TRBV29-1|-|-
CSADYSGGFF
TGCAGCGCCGATTACTCCGGAGGTTTCTTT
>TRBJ1-5|TRBV28|-|-
CASSFTGIGNQPQHF
TGTGCCAGCAGTTTCACAGGGATAGGCAATCAGCCCCAGCATTTT